This T cell receptor beta chain is drawn from a study of T cell changes during pregnancy in multiple sclerosis. Libraries were prepared by immunoSEQ multiplex PCR; TCRdb keeps only in-frame clonotypes and omits some of them. The sample has some 120,000 clones, about 94% seen once; the top ten hold 1.5%. Germline V lookup: CDR1 SGHVS, CDR2 FQNEAQ. The length of the CDR3 is 14 residues. The V and J ends lost 5 bases and 7 bases respectively, with 15 bases between them. This specimen consisted of peripheral blood, obtained in the third trimester of pregnancy. The source is a female donor with multiple sclerosis, enrolled in a pregnancy study. This chain uses TRBV7-8 with TRBJ2-1, with TRBD2 as a possible D gene (6 bases). For the CDR3, the DNA is TGTGCCAGCAGCCATCGAGGAGGGCGAAATGAGCAGTTCTTC. It yields the protein CASSHRGGRNEQFF.